Listed here is a single T cell receptor beta chain. This record belongs to a study of blood T cell repertoires in COVID-19. Study overall: Whether acute or convalescent, the COVID-19 samples came from the United States, Italy and Spain. In each case, the material was cDNA or gDNA derived from T cells, B-cell-depleted T cells, or PBMCs.

In the study's own analysis: For nucleated cells, counts were estimated from reference gene primer amplification. Sequencing was performed with immunoSEQ multiplex PCR; in TCRdb, only in-frame clones are kept and a portion is missing. V, J and clone size are taken as reported in that table, and D and trimming were inferred from the DNA itself. The sample records roughly 250,000 clones, approximately 90% being singletons. Assignment of participants to cohorts was predicated upon participant-reported clinical history. The sequenced sample consisted of PBMCs or T cells enriched from blood (not recorded which). The sequence derives from a woman aged 25 to 39 with acute COVID-19.

This CDR3 is CASSLTGAGAANTGELFF. CDR3 DNA sequence: TGTGCCAGCAGCTTAACGGGGGCAGGCGCCGCGAACACCGGGGAGCTGTTTTTT. The genes are TRBV7-3 and TRBJ2-2; TRBD1 might be the D (6 bases). Germline V lookup: CDR1 SGHTA, CDR2 FQGTGA. The CDR3 runs 18 residues. The V and J ends lost 0 bases and 0 bases respectively, with 14 bases between them.